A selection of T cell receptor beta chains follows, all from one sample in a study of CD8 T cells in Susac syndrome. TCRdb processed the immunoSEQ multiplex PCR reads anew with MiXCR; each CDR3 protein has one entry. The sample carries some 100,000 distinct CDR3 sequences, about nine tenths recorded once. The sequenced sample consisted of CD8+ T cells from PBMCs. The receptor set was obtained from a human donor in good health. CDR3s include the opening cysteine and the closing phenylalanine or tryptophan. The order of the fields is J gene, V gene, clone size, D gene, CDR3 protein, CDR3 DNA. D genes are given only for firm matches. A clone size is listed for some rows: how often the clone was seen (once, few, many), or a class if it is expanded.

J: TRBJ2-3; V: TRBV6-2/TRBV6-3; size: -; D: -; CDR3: CASRRDSTDTQYF; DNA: TGTGCCAGCAGACGGGACAGCACAGATACGCAGTATTTT
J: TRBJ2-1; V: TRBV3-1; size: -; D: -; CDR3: CASSPSVGLSYNEQFF; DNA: TGTGCCAGCAGCCCATCTGTGGGACTTAGCTACAATGAGCAGTTCTTC
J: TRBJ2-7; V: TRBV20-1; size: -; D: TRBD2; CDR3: CSGLAGGVGYEQYF; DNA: TGCAGTGGACTAGCGGGGGGGGTTGGCTACGAGCAGTACTTC
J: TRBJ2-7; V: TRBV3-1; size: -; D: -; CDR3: CASSQETRSYEQYF; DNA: TGTGCCAGCAGCCAAGAGACTAGATCCTACGAGCAGTACTTC
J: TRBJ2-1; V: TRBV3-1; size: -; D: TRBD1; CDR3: CASSQLTGQVIYNEQFF; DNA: TGTGCCAGCAGCCAACTCACGGGACAGGTTATCTACAATGAGCAGTTCTTC
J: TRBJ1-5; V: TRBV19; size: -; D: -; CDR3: CASSVGFGQPQHF; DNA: TGTGCCAGTAGTGTTGGTTTTGGTCAGCCCCAGCATTTT
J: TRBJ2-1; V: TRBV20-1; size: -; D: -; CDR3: CSASRAAPTYNEQFF; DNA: TGCAGTGCTAGTCGGGCAGCGCCAACTTACAATGAGCAGTTCTTC
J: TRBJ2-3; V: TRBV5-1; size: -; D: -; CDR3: CASSQTTGTDTQYF; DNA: TGCGCCAGCAGCCAAACGACTGGCACAGATACGCAGTATTTT
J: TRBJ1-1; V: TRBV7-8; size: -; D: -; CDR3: CASSLSRSGGTEAFF; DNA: TGTGCCAGCAGCTTAAGCCGGTCGGGAGGCACTGAAGCTTTCTTT
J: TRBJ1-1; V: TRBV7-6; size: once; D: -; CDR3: CASSNRRVGAEAFF; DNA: TGTGCCAGCAGCAATAGGCGGGTTGGCGCTGAAGCTTTCTTT
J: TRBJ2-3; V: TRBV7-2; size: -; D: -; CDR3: CASSPRWDTQYF; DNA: TGTGCCAGCAGCCCTCGATGGGATACGCAGTATTTT
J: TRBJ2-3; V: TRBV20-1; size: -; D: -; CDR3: CSAARVPASGTQYF; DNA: TGCAGTGCCGCGAGGGTCCCAGCATCGGGTACGCAGTATTTT
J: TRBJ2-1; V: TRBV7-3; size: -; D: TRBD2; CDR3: CASSSLPTSGRDNEQFF; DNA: TGTGCCAGCAGCTCCCTCCCCACTAGCGGGAGAGACAATGAGCAGTTCTTC
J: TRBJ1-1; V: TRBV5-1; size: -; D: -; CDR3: CASSLQGQGTEASF; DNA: TGCGCCAGCAGTCTACAGGGTCAGGGCACTGAAGCTTCCTTT
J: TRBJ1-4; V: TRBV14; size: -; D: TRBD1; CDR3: CASSHRTGAVTNEKLFF; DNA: TGTGCCAGCAGCCATCGGACAGGGGCGGTCACTAATGAAAAACTGTTTTTT
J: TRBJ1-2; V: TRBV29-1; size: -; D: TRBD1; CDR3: CSVGTGVYYGYTF; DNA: TGCAGCGTTGGGACAGGGGTTTACTATGGCTACACCTTC
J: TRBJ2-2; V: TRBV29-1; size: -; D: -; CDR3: CSVENGRGRGTGELFF; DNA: TGCAGCGTTGAAAACGGGAGGGGGCGAGGCACCGGGGAGCTGTTTTTT
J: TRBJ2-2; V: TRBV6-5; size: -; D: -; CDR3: CASIKTVDTGELFF; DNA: TGTGCCAGCATAAAAACGGTGGACACCGGGGAGCTGTTTTTT
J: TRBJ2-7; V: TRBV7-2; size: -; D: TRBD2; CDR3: CASSLRTSGGNEQYF; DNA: TGTGCCAGCAGCTTACGGACTAGCGGGGGAAACGAGCAGTACTTC
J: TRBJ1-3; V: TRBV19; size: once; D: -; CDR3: CASSTLRHSSGNTIYF; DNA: TGTGCCAGTAGTACGCTCCGACACAGCTCTGGAAACACCATATATTTT
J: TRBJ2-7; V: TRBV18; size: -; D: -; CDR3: CASSPPGRTYYEQYF; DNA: TGTGCCAGCTCACCGCCGGGCCGAACTTACTACGAGCAGTACTTC
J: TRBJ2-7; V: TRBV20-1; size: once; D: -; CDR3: CSATGTSSDEQYF; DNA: TGCAGTGCTACCGGGACCAGCAGCGACGAGCAGTACTTC
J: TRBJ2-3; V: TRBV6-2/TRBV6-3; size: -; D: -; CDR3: CASSRTLGGPDTQYF; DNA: TGTGCCAGCAGTAGGACTCTGGGAGGCCCAGATACGCAGTATTTT
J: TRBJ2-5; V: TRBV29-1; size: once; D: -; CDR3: CSVARTAETQYF; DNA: TGCAGCGTTGCCCGGACAGCCGAGACCCAGTACTTC
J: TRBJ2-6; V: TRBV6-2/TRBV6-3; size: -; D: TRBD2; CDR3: CASNLRGTANVLTF; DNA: TGTGCCAGCAATTTGCGGGGGACGGCCAACGTCCTGACTTTC
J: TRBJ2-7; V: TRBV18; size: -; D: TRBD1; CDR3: CASAPGQVYTYEQYF; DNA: TGTGCCAGCGCGCCGGGACAGGTCTACACCTACGAGCAGTACTTC
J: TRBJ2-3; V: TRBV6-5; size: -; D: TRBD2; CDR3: CASSTRLAGVFATDTQYF; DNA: TGTGCCAGCAGTACCCGACTAGCGGGAGTCTTTGCCACAGATACGCAGTATTTT
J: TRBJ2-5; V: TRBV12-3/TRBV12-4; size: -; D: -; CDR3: CASSSLGGRETQYF; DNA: TGTGCCAGCAGTTCCCTGGGAGGAAGGGAGACCCAGTACTTC
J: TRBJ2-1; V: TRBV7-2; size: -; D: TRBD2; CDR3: CASSLGRGGDSVF; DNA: TGTGCCAGCAGCTTAGGTCGGGGGGGAGACTCGGTCTTC
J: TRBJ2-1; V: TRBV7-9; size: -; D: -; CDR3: CASSFFRLSSYNEQFF; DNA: TGTGCCAGCAGCTTTTTTCGACTTTCCTCCTACAATGAGCAGTTCTTC
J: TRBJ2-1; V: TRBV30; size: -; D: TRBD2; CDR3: CAWSVSGGLAGRNEQFF; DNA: TGTGCCTGGAGTGTGTCCGGGGGACTAGCGGGGCGCAATGAGCAGTTCTTC
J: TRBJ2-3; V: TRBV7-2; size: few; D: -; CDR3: CASSLSPDTQYF; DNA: TGTGCCAGCAGTCTAAGTCCTGATACGCAGTATTTT
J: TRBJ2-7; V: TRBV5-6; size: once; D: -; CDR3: CASSPRGLYEQYF; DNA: TGTGCCAGCAGCCCCCGTGGACTCTACGAGCAGTACTTC
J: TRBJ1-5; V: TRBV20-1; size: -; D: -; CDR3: CSELEKGLGKLPQHF; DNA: TGCAGTGAGTTGGAGAAGGGGCTCGGTAAGCTGCCCCAGCATTTT
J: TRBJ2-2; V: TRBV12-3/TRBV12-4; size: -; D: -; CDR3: CASRPEAGELFF; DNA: TGTGCCAGCAGGCCCGAGGCCGGGGAGCTGTTTTTT
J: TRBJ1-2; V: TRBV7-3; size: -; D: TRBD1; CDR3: CASSDRGVSYGYTF; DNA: TGTGCCAGCAGCGACAGGGGAGTTTCCTATGGCTACACCTTC
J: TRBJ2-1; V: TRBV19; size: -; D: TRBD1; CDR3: CASSTTGVRQFF; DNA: TGTGCCAGTAGTACCACAGGGGTTAGGCAGTTCTTC
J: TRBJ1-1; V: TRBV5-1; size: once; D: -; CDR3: CASFGPFQGMNTEAFF; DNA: TGCGCCAGTTTCGGGCCATTCCAGGGTATGAACACTGAAGCTTTCTTT
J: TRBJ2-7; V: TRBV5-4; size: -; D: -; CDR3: CASSLGGRVLGEQYF; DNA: TGTGCCAGCAGCTTGGGCGGACGGGTCCTTGGCGAGCAGTACTTC
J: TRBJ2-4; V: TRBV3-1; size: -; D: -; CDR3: CASSPNNIAKNIQYF; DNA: TGTGCCAGCAGCCCGAACAACATAGCCAAAAACATTCAGTACTTC
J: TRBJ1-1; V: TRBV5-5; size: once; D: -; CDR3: CASSLGPGGPEAFF; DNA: TGTGCCAGCAGCTTAGGTCCCGGGGGCCCTGAAGCTTTCTTT
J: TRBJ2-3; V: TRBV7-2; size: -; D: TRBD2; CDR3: CASSQGGTSGTDTQYF; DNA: TGTGCCAGCAGCCAAGGTGGGACTAGCGGTACAGATACGCAGTATTTT